Detailed here is one T cell receptor beta chain. This sample is drawn from a study of blood T cell repertoires in COVID-19. The CDR3 is 17 residues long. V was pared by 4 bases and J by 6 bases, with 15 bases of the junction left unmatched. CDR1 is SGHDT, CDR2 YYEEEE, per germline. Generated by immunoSEQ multiplex PCR, the TCRdb table keeps only in-frame clones and is missing some. The profile covers about 220,000 clones, with roughly 75% appearing a single time and under 8.5% taken by the ten largest. The sample consisted of peripheral blood. This sequence joins TRBV5-6 and TRBJ1-4, with TRBD1 matching over 7 bases. The receptor was derived from a woman in her 70s with acute or convalescent COVID-19. This CDR3 reads CASSLYYPRQGDEKLFF. The CDR3 nucleotides read TGTGCCAGCAGCCTCTATTATCCGAGACAGGGTGATGAAAAACTGTTTTTT.